This T cell receptor beta chain was observed in a study of Ad26.COV2.S vaccination and SARS-CoV-2 variants. Overall study: Administration of Ad26.COV2.S was intramuscular, either once or twice 56 days apart.

Treatment noted: 15 to 20 received Ad26.COV2.S at low or high dose, single or two shots; roughly five received placebo; per-sample allocation not given. It was on day 63 after the first vaccine or placebo injection that samples were taken. Donor was an adult aged 18-55 years in Boston. An Ad26 vector was used to express Wuhan-strain SARS-CoV-2 spike as the vaccine. This clone was counted once. As yet, its antigen is unknown. The CDR3 sequence is 14 residues long. V lost 2 bases to trimming and J lost 7 bases; unmatched junction nucleotides: 6. Looked up from germline, CDR1 is SGHDT and CDR2 is YYEEEE. Whole-study results and caveats: While placebo recipients had lower spike-specific TCR breadth, vaccine recipients had more.

TCRdb's copy holds only in-frame clones and misses some; the assay was immunoSEQ multiplex PCR. The table records some 390,000 clones, 88% of them present only once. This receptor was taken from a person between 18 and 65 years old who received the Ad26.COV2.S COVID-19 vaccine or a placebo. The chain is built from TRBV5-6 and TRBJ2-3, with 8 positions matching TRBD1. Source: peripheral blood, taken in a trial of Ad26.COV2.S vaccine versus placebo. The CDR3 region has the DNA TGTGCCAGCAGCTTCTGGACAGGGATTAATACGCAGTATTTT. As protein: CASSFWTGINTQYF.